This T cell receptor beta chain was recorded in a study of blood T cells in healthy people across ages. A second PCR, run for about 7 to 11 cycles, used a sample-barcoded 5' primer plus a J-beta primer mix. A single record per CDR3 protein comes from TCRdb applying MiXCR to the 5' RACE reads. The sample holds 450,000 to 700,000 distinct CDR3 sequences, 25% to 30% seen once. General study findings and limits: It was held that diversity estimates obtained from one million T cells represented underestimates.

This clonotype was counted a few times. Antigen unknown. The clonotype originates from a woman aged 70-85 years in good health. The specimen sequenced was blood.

The CDR3 is CASRVGNNYGYTF. In DNA, the CDR3 is TGTGCCAGCAGGGTTGGGAATAACTATGGCTACACCTTC. The rearrangement joins TRBV25-1 to TRBJ1-2, with D unresolved. The V end lost 6 bases, the J end lost 1 base, and 9 bases lay between the germline ends. This CDR3 spans 13 amino acids. Germline V gene data show CDR1 as MGHDK and CDR2 as SYGVNS.